Shown below are 24 T cell receptor beta chains from a single sample sequenced in a study of technical replicates of blood from a handful of donors. Produced via immunoSEQ multiplex PCR; TCRdb's table is partial and in-frame only. The table records 78,000 or so clones, around nine tenths of them present only once. Sequencing was carried out using T cells isolated from PBMCs. These receptors all stem from a human donor in good health.

The rearrangement joins TRBV5-1 to TRBJ2-7; D is possibly TRBD2 (5 bases). The ends were cut back, 1 base at V and 4 bases at J, with 12 bases in the middle. This CDR3 has 14 amino acids. The germline CDR1 and CDR2 sequences are SGHRS and YFSETQ. The CDR3 DNA reads TGCGCCAGCAGCTTGAGTACGGGAAAATACGAGCAGTACTTC. It codes for CASSLSTGKYEQYF. Looking up the rest from reference TRBV5-1 and TRBJ2-7 gives the full variable domain: KAGVTQTPRYLIKTRGQQVTLSCSPISGHRSVSWYQQTPGQGLQFLFEYFSETQRNKGNFPGRFSGRQFSNSRSEMNVSTLELGDSALYLCASSLSTGKYEQYFGPGTRLTVT.

The chain carries TRBV19 and TRBJ2-4; possibly TRBD2 for D (6 bases). Trimming stripped 5 bases from V and 6 bases from J, with 17 bases between. Germline lookup yields CDR1 LNHDA and CDR2 SQIVND (reference sequence). This CDR3 spans 15 amino acids. For the CDR3, the DNA is TGTGCCAGTAGTCTCCAGGGCGGGATCAGAAACATTCAGTACTTC. It is translated as CASSLQGGIRNIQYF.

This clone occurred a few times. This sequence joins TRBV6-5 and TRBJ2-2; D perhaps matches TRBD2 (6 bases). Germline V CDR1 and CDR2: MNHEY, SVGAGI. CDR3 size: 14 residues. The ends were cut back, 6 bases at V and 2 bases at J, with 10 bases in the middle. The chain's CDR3 is CASRPGLNTGELFF. CDR3 in DNA: TGTGCCAGCAGACCGGGACTTAACACCGGGGAGCTGTTTTTT.

The rearrangement uses TRBV5-6 and TRBJ1-5; tentatively, D is TRBD1 (5 bases). The CDR3 spans 14 residues. Trimming shortened V by 0 bases and J by 4 bases, and 8 bases separated the two germline ends. Germline CDR1 reads SGHDT; CDR2 reads YYEEEE. The DNA for the CDR3 is TGTGCCAGCAGCTTGGCGGACACAAATCAGCCCCAGCATTTT. It codes for CASSLADTNQPQHF.

The chain combines TRBV6-1 with TRBJ2-3; D unresolved. The V gene lost 4 bases and the J gene lost 2 bases, with 10 bases spanning the gap. The CDR3 has 14 residues. The germline V gene has CDR1 MNHNS and CDR2 SASEGT. CDR3 in amino acids: CASSGSQVTDTQYF. CDR3 nucleotides: TGTGCCAGCAGTGGAAGTCAGGTCACAGATACGCAGTATTTT.

The gene calls are TRBV5-1 and TRBJ2-3, with TRBD2 as a possible D gene (5 bases). CDR3 size: 13 residues. Germline V gives CDR1 SGHRS, CDR2 YFSETQ. V was shortened by 0 bases and J by 4 bases, with 6 bases between the two germline ends. The CDR3: CASSLGGPDTQYF. The CDR3 DNA is TGCGCCAGCAGCTTGGGAGGGCCAGATACGCAGTATTTT.

The chain joins TRBV7-2 to TRBJ1-2; D is perhaps TRBD1 (6 bases). Germline values: CDR1 SGHTA, CDR2 FQGNSA. CDR3 size: 14 residues. Trimming took 4 bases from V and 8 from J, leaving 17 bases between them. The CDR3 DNA is TGTGCCAGCAGCTCAGTACAGGGTCATCTAGGCTACACCTTC. It codes for CASSSVQGHLGYTF.

The chain links TRBV4-3 to TRBJ2-6; TRBD1 agrees at 9 bases. The trim removed 1 base at V and 1 base at J, leaving 11 bases unmatched. Germline CDR1 reads LGHNA; CDR2 reads YSLEER. CDR3 size: 20 residues. The CDR3 region is CASSQGQPGQGRSGANVLTF. The DNA of the CDR3 is TGCGCCAGCAGCCAAGGGCAACCGGGACAGGGAAGATCTGGGGCCAACGTCCTGACTTTC.

The J gene is TRBJ2-7, the V gene TRBV6-5; TRBD1 matches at 7 bases. V gave up 6 bases and J gave up 2 bases; unmatched junction bases: 7. CDR3 length: 14 amino acids. Per the germline V gene, CDR1 is MNHEY and CDR2 is SVGAGI. CDR3 sequence: CASRPGQEAYEQYF. As DNA, the CDR3 is TGTGCCAGCAGACCCGGACAGGAAGCCTACGAGCAGTACTTC.

The J gene is TRBJ2-7, the V gene TRBV27; weak D call: TRBD2 (5 bases). The CDR3 consists of 19 residues. From germline, CDR1 is MNHEY and CDR2 SMNVEV (reference sequence). The ends were cut back, 2 bases at V and 4 bases at J, with 27 bases in the middle. The CDR3, as DNA: TGTGCCAGCAGTTTAAAGGGTTTTTGGGAAACGATCTCGGGATACGAGCAGTACTTC. Translation gives CASSLKGFWETISGYEQYF.

The chain is built from TRBV29-1 and TRBJ2-1; 12 bases agree with TRBD2. The CDR3 is made up of 18 amino acids. Germline V gene data show CDR1 as SQVTM and CDR2 as ANQGSEA. V shed 3 bases and J 1 base; nucleotides not matched to a gene: 10. The CDR3 loop reads CSVEPLAGGPKSYNEQFF. CDR3 in DNA: TGCAGCGTTGAGCCTCTAGCGGGAGGGCCTAAATCCTACAATGAGCAGTTCTTC.

This chain connects TRBV6-6 to TRBJ2-7; D remains ambiguous. V lost 2 bases and J lost 0, with 8 bases in between. The CDR3 totals 14 residues. Germline values: CDR1 MNHNY, CDR2 SVGAGI (reference sequence). The CDR3 loop reads CASSYDTVSYEQYF. In DNA, the CDR3 is TGTGCCAGCAGTTACGACACGGTCTCCTACGAGCAGTACTTC.

The rearrangement links TRBV11-3 to TRBJ2-7; 9 bases fit TRBD1. J lost 3 bases, V lost 0 bases, and 6 bases had no gene match. Per the germline V gene, CDR1 is SGHNT and CDR2 is YENEEA. CDR3 length: 16 residues. The CDR3 coding sequence is TGTGCCAGCAGCTTAGAGAAGACAGGGGGAGGCTACGAGCAGTACTTC. It yields the protein CASSLEKTGGGYEQYF.

The V and J genes are TRBV4-1 and TRBJ2-3, with D tentatively TRBD2 (6 bases). The CDR3 covers 15 residues. Trimming pared 6 bases from V and 4 bases from J, leaving 17 bases between. CDR1 and CDR2 (germline): MGHRA, YSYEKL. The CDR3 region has the DNA TGCGCCAGCAGTCCCAAATTACTAGCTTCAGATACGCAGTATTTT. This sequence encodes CASSPKLLASDTQYF.

V gene TRBV18 combines with J gene TRBJ1-2, with D perhaps matching TRBD1 (6 bases). CDR3 length: 13 residues. Trimming cost V 4 bases and J 5 bases, with 11 bases left between them. The germline V gene has CDR1 KGHSH and CDR2 LQKENI. CDR3: CASSQQDRYGYTF. In DNA form, the CDR3 reads TGTGCCAGCTCACAACAGGACAGATATGGCTACACCTTC. The full variable domain, its missing parts supplied by reference TRBV18 and TRBJ1-2, is NAGVMQNPRHLVRRRGQEARLRCSPMKGHSHVYWYRQLPEEGLKFMVYLQKENIIDESGMPKERFSAEFPKEGPSILRIQQVVRGDSAAYFCASSQQDRYGYTFGSGTRLTVV.

Regarding this clone: Other DNA sequences from this sample encode an identical CDR3 as well. The chain combines TRBV7-9 with TRBJ1-1; 8 bases match TRBD1. CDR3 length: 13 amino acids. Germline lookup yields CDR1 SEHNR and CDR2 FQNEAQ (reference sequence). J was trimmed by 5 bases and V by 2 bases; bases with no gene match: 1. DNA for the CDR3: TGTGCCAGCAGCTTACAGGGGGCAACTGAAGCTTTCTTT. Residues: CASSLQGATEAFF. The full variable domain, its missing parts supplied by reference TRBV7-9 and TRBJ1-1, is DTGVSQNPRHKITKRGQNVTFRCDPISEHNRLYWYRQTLGQGPEFLTYFQNEAQLEKSRLLSDRFSAERPKGSFSTLEIQRTEQGDSAMYLCASSLQGATEAFFGQGTRLTVV.

The genes are TRBV25-1 and TRBJ2-1; possible D gene TRBD2, 6 bases. Germline CDR1 is MGHDK and CDR2 is SYGVNS. The CDR3 contains 11 residues. The V and J ends lost 4 bases and 15 bases respectively, with 13 bases between them. The CDR3 sequence is CASSASGLRFF. CDR3 nucleotide sequence: TGTGCCAGCAGTGCCTCGGGACTCCGGTTCTTC.

The CDR3 protein is CASSPWTGDGQPQHF. The CDR3 coding sequence is TGTGCCAGCAGTCCGTGGACAGGAGACGGTCAGCCCCAGCATTTT. This rearrangement joins TRBV28 to TRBJ1-5, with 7 bases matching TRBD1. With 5 bases clipped from V and 6 bases from J, the junction kept 10 bases outside the gene matches. Germline V CDR1 and CDR2: MDHEN, SYDVKM. The CDR3 runs to 15 residues.

V is TRBV15 and J is TRBJ2-5, with D perhaps TRBD2 (6 bases). The CDR3 consists of 13 residues. Germline V gives CDR1 LNHNV, CDR2 YYDKDF (reference sequence). The V end lost 4 bases, the J end lost 5 bases, and 11 bases lay between the germline ends. The CDR3, as DNA: TGTGCCACCAGCATTCCGGAGGGGGAGACCCAGTACTTC. This codes for CATSIPEGETQYF.

The genes are TRBV9 and TRBJ1-1; 12 bases are a match to TRBD1. The ends lost 1 base at V and 4 bases at J; junction bases unmatched: 5. CDR3 length equals 16 residues. CDR1 is SGDLS and CDR2 is YYNGEE in the germline V gene. The CDR3 reads CASSVSGQGASTEAFF. CDR3 sequence (DNA): TGTGCCAGCAGCGTATCGGGACAGGGGGCGAGCACTGAAGCTTTCTTT.

The chain links TRBV5-6 to TRBJ2-7; TRBD1 is a possible D gene (5 bases). V was clipped by 0 bases and J by 6 bases, with 13 bases between them. The CDR3 contains 14 residues. CDR1 is SGHDT, CDR2 YYEEEE, per germline. The CDR3 region is CASSLDNRSGEQYF. CDR3 nucleotide sequence: TGTGCCAGCAGCTTGGATAACAGGAGTGGCGAGCAGTACTTC. The full variable domain, with the rest looked up from reference TRBV5-6 and TRBJ2-7, is DAGVTQSPTHLIKTRGQQVTLRCSPKSGHDTVSWYQQALGQGPQFIFQYYEEEERQRGNFPDRFSGHQFPNYSSELNVNALLLGDSALYLCASSLDNRSGEQYFGPGTRLTVT.

This sequence joins TRBV7-2 and TRBJ2-1; 10 bases are a match to TRBD2. The CDR3 is 17 residues long. Trimming took 3 bases from V and 7 from J; bases not matched to a gene: 12. The germline V gene has CDR1 SGHTA and CDR2 FQGNSA. CDR3: CASSFIAGGNWHNEQFF. CDR3 DNA sequence: TGTGCCAGCAGCTTCATAGCGGGAGGTAATTGGCATAATGAGCAGTTCTTC.

The CDR3 DNA sequence: TGTGCCAGCAATACAGCCACAGATACGCAGTATTTT. The encoded protein is CASNTATDTQYF. The V call is TRBV2, the J call TRBJ2-3; no clear D gene. The V gene lost 7 bases and the J gene lost 2 bases, with 7 bases spanning the gap. The CDR3 runs 12 residues. From germline, CDR1 is SNHLY and CDR2 FYNNEI. Filled out from reference TRBV2 and TRBJ2-3, the complete variable domain reads EPEVTQTPSHQVTQMGQEVILRCVPISNHLYFYWYRQILGQKVEFLVSFYNNEISEKSEIFDDQFSVERPDGSNFTLKIRSTKLEDSAMYFCASNTATDTQYFGPGTRLTVL.

V usage is TRBV27 and J usage is TRBJ1-3; D not resolved. Deletions cut 6 bases from V and 0 bases from J, with 6 bases between. The germline CDR1 and CDR2 sequences are MNHEY and SMNVEV (reference sequence). The CDR3 spans 13 residues. Written as DNA, the CDR3 is TGTGCCAGCAGGAGTATCTCTGGAAACACCATATATTTT. Translating it yields CASRSISGNTIYF.